Following are 9 T cell receptor beta chains from one sample sequenced in a study of blood T cell repertoires in COVID-19. Sequenced by immunoSEQ multiplex PCR; TCRdb stores in-frame clones only, minus some. The sample lists under 350,000 clones; about nine tenths were seen once. The sequencing input was PBMCs or T cells enriched from blood (not recorded which). The receptors were sampled from a woman aged 60 to 75 who had recovered from COVID-19.

The V gene is TRBV27, the J gene TRBJ1-1; 9 positions match TRBD1. J lost 3 bases, V lost 7 bases, and 6 bases had no gene match. The CDR3 consists of 14 residues. Germline CDR1 is MNHEY and CDR2 is SMNVEV (reference sequence). The CDR3 protein is CASNPGDRDTEAFF. The CDR3 DNA sequence: TGTGCCAGCAACCCCGGGGACAGGGACACTGAAGCTTTCTTT.

The genes are TRBV10-2 and TRBJ2-1; 7 bases map to TRBD2. From germline, CDR1 is WSHSY and CDR2 SAAADI. Trimming at V came to 0 bases and at J to 6 bases, leaving 8 bases not matched to a gene. This CDR3 is 16 amino acids long. In DNA, the CDR3 is TGCGCCAGCAGTGAGTCCCGCGGGAGTAGTTTCAATGAGCAGTTCTTC. Residues: CASSESRGSSFNEQFF.

The rearrangement uses TRBV3-1 (or the pseudogene TRBV3-2) and TRBJ2-1, with D hard to call. Trimming shortened V by 0 bases and J by 4 bases, and 10 bases separated the two germline ends. In germline, CDR1 is LGHDT, CDR2 YNNKEL (reference sequence). CDR3 length: 15 residues. DNA of the CDR3: TGTGCCAGCAGCCAAGACCCCCCCCCTTACAATGAGCAGTTCTTC. Protein: CASSQDPPPYNEQFF.

The gene calls are TRBV18 and TRBJ1-1, with no clear D. CDR3 length: 15 residues. The V and J ends lost 5 bases and 4 bases respectively, with 17 bases between them. Germline CDR1 reads KGHSH; CDR2 reads LQKENI. For the CDR3, the DNA is TGTGCCAGCTCAAGTTTCGGGGAGGGAAGCACTGAAGCTTTCTTT. Encoded protein: CASSSFGEGSTEAFF.

The chain has TRBV19 and TRBJ1-5, with no clear D. The CDR3 covers 15 residues. The germline V gene has CDR1 LNHDA and CDR2 SQIVND (reference sequence). V gave up 1 base and J gave up 0 bases, with 7 bases separating them. CDR3 sequence: CASSIGQYSNQPQHF. CDR3 sequence (DNA): TGTGCCAGTAGTATAGGGCAGTATAGCAATCAGCCCCAGCATTTT.

The chain uses TRBV27 and TRBJ2-1, with 9 bases fitting TRBD2. From germline, CDR1 is MNHEY and CDR2 SMNVEV (reference sequence). This CDR3 spans 17 amino acids. The V and J ends lost 2 bases and 7 bases, in that order; junction bases with no gene match: 12. CDR3 sequence: CASSLRMRREGRNEQFF. The CDR3 DNA reads TGTGCCAGCAGTTTAAGGATGAGGCGGGAGGGCCGGAATGAGCAGTTCTTC.

This chain connects TRBV5-1 to TRBJ2-7, with 8 bases matching TRBD1. V dropped 3 bases and J dropped 5; count of bases not matched to a gene: 10. CDR1 and CDR2 (germline): SGHRS, YFSETQ. This CDR3 comprises 15 residues. CDR3 sequence: CASSWNGDRKDEQYF. The DNA for the CDR3 is TGCGCCAGCAGCTGGAACGGGGACAGGAAAGACGAGCAGTACTTC.

The chain has TRBV6-2 or TRBV6-3 and TRBJ2-1; tentatively, D is TRBD1 (5 bases). Germline V lookup: CDR1 MNHEY, CDR2 SVGEGT. The CDR3 totals 14 residues. Trimming removed 2 bases at V and 6 bases at J, with 11 bases between. CDR3 sequence reads: CASSYIGVGNEQFF. CDR3 in DNA: TGTGCCAGCAGTTACATAGGGGTCGGCAATGAGCAGTTCTTC.

This clone was counted a single time. This chain joins TRBV7-2 and TRBJ1-1, with D uncertain. V lost 1 base and J 1 base, leaving 7 bases between the germline ends. This CDR3 contains 14 residues. CDR1 and CDR2 from the germline V gene are SGHTA and FQGNSA. In DNA form, the CDR3 reads TGTGCCAGCAGCTTAGTGGCGGGGAACACTGAAGCTTTCTTT. Translation gives CASSLVAGNTEAFF.